The 29 T cell receptor beta chains presented below share a single source sample, sequenced in a study of OX40 agonist ivuxolimab in advanced cancers. Sequencing used immunoSEQ multiplex PCR; TCRdb keeps in-frame clones, though not all of them. The sample carries around 33,000 clones, about four fifths recorded once. The material sequenced was CD4+ or CD8+ T cells sorted from blood, taken in a trial of the OX40 agonist ivuxolimab. The receptor set was obtained from an adult with an advanced solid tumor such as melanoma, head and neck, liver or kidney cancer.

The gene calls are TRBV29-1 and TRBJ2-2, with a possible D match to TRBD1 (5 bases). Trimming shortened V by 7 bases and J by 5 bases, and 14 bases separated the two germline ends. CDR3 length: 13 amino acids. Germline-derived CDR1 and CDR2 are SQVTM and ANQGSEA. CDR3 DNA: TGCAGCGCTTTCCCTGGGGCTACCGGGGAGCTGTTTTTT. It yields the protein CSAFPGATGELFF.

The sample holds one count of this clone. V is TRBV11-2 and J is TRBJ2-1; TRBD2 matches 11 bases. Germline V gives CDR1 SGHAT, CDR2 FQNNGV. This CDR3 has 16 residues. Trimming cost V 4 bases and J 2 bases; bases outside gene matches: 4. The CDR3 spells CASSSHSGGAYNEQFF. The CDR3 nucleotides read TGTGCCAGCAGCTCCCATAGCGGGGGGGCCTACAATGAGCAGTTCTTC. Based on the CDR3 plus reference TRBV11-2 and TRBJ2-1, the full variable domain is EAGVAQSPRYKIIEKRQSVAFWCNPISGHATLYWYQQILGQGPKLLIQFQNNGVVDDSQLPKDRFSAERLKGVDSTLKIQPAKLEDSAVYLCASSSHSGGAYNEQFFGPGTRLTVL.

The chain recombines TRBV4-1 with TRBJ2-5, with 14 bases aligning to TRBD2. The CDR3 totals 18 residues. CDR1 and CDR2 from the germline V gene are MGHRA and YSYEKL. The V gene end was trimmed by 0 bases and the J gene end by 3 bases; junction bases not matched to a gene: 6. Here the CDR3 DNA reads TGCGCCAGCAGCCAAGATCCCCCGACTAGCGGGAGGGAAGAGACCCAGTACTTC. Its translation is CASSQDPPTSGREETQYF.

V is TRBV19 and J is TRBJ1-2; TRBD1 matches at 7 bases. This CDR3 is 13 amino acids long. Unmatched junction bases numbered 5, after V lost 8 bases and J lost 2 bases. Germline V gives CDR1 LNHDA, CDR2 SQIVND (reference sequence). Written as DNA, the CDR3 is TGTGCCAGTTCAATCAGGGGGAACTATGGCTACACCTTC. Its protein is CASSIRGNYGYTF.

In this sample, this clone turned up once. The CDR3 DNA reads as TGTGCCAGCAGCTTAGGAACACCGGAGCAGTTCTTC. This translates into CASSLGTPEQFF. The chain has TRBV7-9 and TRBJ2-1; D is uncertain. The germline V gene encodes CDR1 SEHNR and CDR2 FQNEAQ (reference sequence). The CDR3 extends over 12 amino acids. Trimming took off 1 base at V and 10 bases at J, with 8 bases between the two ends. Full variable domain (missing parts from reference TRBV7-9 and TRBJ2-1): DTGVSQNPRHKITKRGQNVTFRCDPISEHNRLYWYRQTLGQGPEFLTYFQNEAQLEKSRLLSDRFSAERPKGSFSTLEIQRTEQGDSAMYLCASSLGTPEQFFGPGTRLTVL.

This chain uses TRBV7-6 with TRBJ2-3, with 16 bases lining up with TRBD2. The J segment lost 4 bases and the V segment lost 6 bases, leaving 13 bases of the junction unmatched. CDR3 length: 19 residues. Germline V gene sequence: CDR1 SGHVS, CDR2 FNYEAQ. The CDR3 loop reads CASRPAPGLAGGPADTQYF. DNA of the CDR3: TGTGCCAGCAGACCCGCCCCGGGACTAGCGGGAGGGCCTGCAGATACGCAGTATTTT.

This clone was counted once. In nucleotides, the CDR3 is TGTGCCAGCAGCGATACGGGGGGCTACCCCTACGAGCAGTACTTC. Its protein is CASSDTGGYPYEQYF. The V gene is TRBV7-3, the J gene TRBJ2-7, with a tentative D call TRBD2 (7 bases). V shed 5 bases and J shed 2 bases, with 16 bases lying between them. CDR3 length: 15 residues. Germline values: CDR1 SGHTA, CDR2 FQGTGA. The variable domain in full, with the rest retrieved from reference TRBV7-3 and TRBJ2-7, is GAGVSQTPSNKVTEKGKYVELRCDPISGHTALYWYRQSLGQGPEFLIYFQGTGAADDSGLPNDRFFAVRPEGSVSTLKIQRTERGDSAVYLCASSDTGGYPYEQYFGPGTRLTVT.

The chain carries TRBV4-1 and TRBJ1-1; 8 bases agree with TRBD1. From germline, CDR1 is MGHRA and CDR2 YSYEKL. V lost 2 bases and J lost 5; bases outside the gene matches: 4. This CDR3 spans 14 amino acids. The CDR3 DNA follows: TGCGCCAGCAGCCAAAGGACAGGGTGGACTGAAGCTTTCTTT. Translated, it gives CASSQRTGWTEAFF.

The V gene is TRBV7-9, the J gene TRBJ1-2; D is perhaps TRBD1 (6 bases). This CDR3 has 13 amino acids. In germline, CDR1 is SEHNR, CDR2 FQNEAQ (reference sequence). Trimming left V 3 bases short and J 2 bases short, with 7 bases between. CDR3 amino acids: CASSFGQNYGYTF. CDR3 sequence (DNA): TGTGCCAGCAGCTTTGGACAGAACTATGGCTACACCTTC.

The genes are TRBV10-3 and TRBJ2-1, with 7 positions matching TRBD1. Trimming cost V 6 bases and J 0 bases; bases outside gene matches: 5. Per germline, CDR1 ENHRY and CDR2 SYGVKD. CDR3 length: 15 amino acids. For the CDR3, the DNA is TGTGCCATCAGCAAACAGGGGAGCTCCTACAATGAGCAGTTCTTC. Translating it yields CAISKQGSSYNEQFF.

The chain links TRBV27 to TRBJ2-7; a weak D match, TRBD1 (5 bases). This CDR3 has 12 residues. V lost 5 bases and J lost 5, with 10 bases in between. Germline CDR1 reads MNHEY; CDR2 reads SMNVEV (reference sequence). For the CDR3, the DNA is TGTGCCAGCAGTAACCAGGGAAACGAGCAGTACTTC. Residues: CASSNQGNEQYF.

This chain links TRBV11-2 with TRBJ1-1; no firm D call. V was pared by 2 bases and J by 11 bases, with 9 bases between. From germline, CDR1 is SGHAT and CDR2 FQNNGV. The CDR3 is made up of 11 amino acids. The CDR3 here is CASSLISGAFF. The DNA for the CDR3 is TGTGCCAGCAGCTTAATCTCGGGGGCTTTCTTT.

V and J are TRBV7-9 and TRBJ2-1; possibly TRBD2 for D (5 bases). There are 14 residues in the CDR3. V was shortened by 5 bases and J by 8 bases, with 16 bases between the two germline ends. Germline CDR1 and CDR2: SEHNR and FQNEAQ (reference sequence). The CDR3 loop is CASSPRQEDYEQFF. CDR3 bases: TGTGCCAGCAGCCCCAGGCAGGAGGATTATGAGCAGTTCTTC.

J is TRBJ1-1 and V is TRBV5-1; no firm D call. The V gene lost 4 bases and the J gene lost 7 bases, with 14 bases spanning the gap. The CDR3 is 13 amino acids. Germline V gene data show CDR1 as SGHRS and CDR2 as YFSETQ. The CDR3 region has the DNA TGCGCCAGCAGCCCTGAGTCGGGGTATGAAGCTTTCTTT. It translates to CASSPESGYEAFF.

The rearrangement uses TRBV5-1 and TRBJ1-1; D may be TRBD1 (5 bases). The CDR3 extends over 14 amino acids. CDR1 is SGHRS and CDR2 is YFSETQ in the germline V gene. Trimming cost V 0 bases and J 3 bases, with 9 bases left between them. CDR3 DNA: TGCGCCAGCAGCTTGGCCCGGGGGTACACTGAAGCTTTCTTT. It encodes CASSLARGYTEAFF.

The chain couples TRBV14 to TRBJ2-7, with 11 bases identical to TRBD2. Germline V gene data show CDR1 as SGHDN and CDR2 as FVKESK. CDR3 length equals 16 residues. V was pared by 1 base and J by 2 bases, with 4 bases of the junction left unmatched. CDR3: CASSQGGLAGTYEQYF. The CDR3 DNA reads TGTGCCAGCAGCCAAGGAGGACTAGCGGGCACCTACGAGCAGTACTTC.

This chain connects TRBV6-5 to TRBJ2-2, with D tentatively TRBD1 or TRBD2 (5 bases each). With 4 bases removed from V and 7 bases from J, the gap between germline ends came to 10 bases. The CDR3 runs 13 residues. CDR1 and CDR2 (germline): MNHEY, SVGAGI. The chain's CDR3 is CASSLGENGELFF. The CDR3 DNA sequence: TGTGCCAGCAGTTTGGGGGAGAACGGGGAGCTGTTTTTT.

The chain couples TRBV2 to TRBJ1-2; tentative D call: TRBD1 (5 bases). In germline, CDR1 is SNHLY, CDR2 FYNNEI. The CDR3 is 12 amino acids. V dropped 8 bases and J dropped 0 bases, with 7 bases sitting between them. In DNA form, the CDR3 reads TGTGCCAGCTTGGGGGCTAACTATGGCTACACCTTC. It codes for CASLGANYGYTF.

Only a few counts were recorded for this clone. The rearrangement uses TRBV2 and TRBJ2-1; D possibly uses TRBD1 or TRBD2 (5 bases each). The CDR3 covers 13 residues. CDR1 and CDR2 from the germline V gene are SNHLY and FYNNEI. V was pared by 10 bases and J by 6 bases, with 16 bases between. The CDR3 nucleotides read TGTGCCATTTCACAAGGGACCTCCAATGAGCAGTTCTTC. This translates into CAISQGTSNEQFF.

This clone showed up just once. The chain employs TRBV30 and TRBJ2-3, with D possibly being TRBD1 (5 bases). CDR3 length: 13 residues. Trimming removed 4 bases from V and 0 bases from J, with 8 bases in between. Germline CDR1 reads GTSNPN; CDR2 reads SVGIG (reference sequence). Here the CDR3 reads CAWTGLSTDTQYF. The CDR3, as DNA: TGTGCCTGGACAGGGCTTAGCACAGATACGCAGTATTTT.

The chain joins TRBV7-9 to TRBJ2-7; unclear D gene. Germline values: CDR1 SEHNR, CDR2 FQNEAQ (reference sequence). The CDR3 is made up of 12 amino acids. V gave up 1 base and J gave up 7 bases, with 8 bases separating them. This CDR3 reads CASSLVPQEQYF. The DNA of the CDR3 is TGTGCCAGCAGCTTAGTACCACAGGAGCAGTACTTC.

The J gene is TRBJ1-2, the V gene TRBV28, with unresolved D. The CDR3 loop spans 13 amino acids. Germline V gene data show CDR1 as MDHEN and CDR2 as SYDVKM. The ends were cut back, 3 bases at V and 4 bases at J, with 9 bases in the middle. CDR3 sequence reads: CASSLARLYGYTF. The CDR3 region has the DNA TGTGCCAGCAGTTTGGCCAGGCTCTATGGCTACACCTTC.

The J gene is TRBJ2-2, the V gene TRBV6-5; D ambiguous. This CDR3 is 11 amino acids long. V shed 9 bases and J shed 6 bases, with 8 bases lying between them. Germline loops: CDR1 MNHEY, CDR2 SVGAGI. The CDR3 here is CASASSGELFF. As DNA, the CDR3 is TGTGCCAGTGCCAGTTCCGGGGAGCTGTTTTTT.

The chain employs TRBV9 and TRBJ2-3; D perhaps matches TRBD2 (6 bases). Deletions cut 3 bases from V and 6 bases from J, with 14 bases between. CDR1 and CDR2 (germline): SGDLS, YYNGEE. This CDR3 region has 14 residues. This CDR3 reads CASSEFRDSDTQYF. The CDR3 nucleotides read TGTGCCAGCAGCGAGTTCCGGGACTCGGATACGCAGTATTTT.

This clone has only a few counts. The chain is built from TRBV9 and TRBJ2-1; D gene unclear. The CDR3 runs 15 residues. Germline CDR1 reads SGDLS; CDR2 reads YYNGEE. Trimming removed 1 base from V and 8 bases from J, with 16 bases in between. The CDR3 sequence is CASSVKTGPLDEQFF. The CDR3 DNA reads TGTGCCAGCAGCGTAAAGACGGGCCCTTTGGATGAGCAGTTCTTC.

This clone was detected only a few times. This sequence joins TRBV5-4 and TRBJ1-1; D uncertain. Trimming took off 0 bases at V and 3 bases at J, with 6 bases between the two ends. In germline, CDR1 is SGHNT, CDR2 YYREEE (reference sequence). This CDR3 comprises 13 residues. The CDR3 nucleotides read TGTGCCAGCAGCTTGGACGGCTACACTGAAGCTTTCTTT. Encoded protein: CASSLDGYTEAFF.

The chain couples TRBV15 to TRBJ2-7, with a tentative D call TRBD1 (6 bases). V lost 2 bases and J 6 bases, leaving 17 bases between the germline ends. Germline-derived CDR1 and CDR2 are LNHNV and YYDKDF (reference sequence). The CDR3 is made up of 15 amino acids. CDR3 amino acids: CATSRPQKQGSEQYF. The CDR3 DNA reads TGTGCCACCAGCAGACCTCAAAAACAGGGTTCCGAGCAGTACTTC.

The chain has TRBV13 and TRBJ1-4, with TRBD1 matching over 9 bases. The germline V gene has CDR1 PRHDT and CDR2 FYEKMQ (reference sequence). Trimming at V came to 7 bases and at J to 4 bases, leaving 10 bases not matched to a gene. This CDR3 has 16 amino acids. This CDR3 reads CASTQGRTGDNEKLFF. In nucleotides, the CDR3 is TGTGCCAGCACCCAGGGGCGGACAGGGGATAATGAAAAACTGTTTTTT.

V is TRBV4-2 and J is TRBJ2-1; 10 nucleotides line up with TRBD2. V gave up 2 bases and J gave up 4 bases; unmatched junction bases: 11. This CDR3 is 18 amino acids long. Germline V gene data show CDR1 as LGHNA and CDR2 as YNFKEQ. CDR3 nucleotides: TGTGCCAGCAGCCAAACCATCCAGCGGGAGGGTCCTTACAATGAGCAGTTCTTC. The encoded protein is CASSQTIQREGPYNEQFF.